The clone carrying this T cell receptor (beta chain) was seen once. The antigen is unknown. Additional DNA sequences in this sample encode the identical CDR3. This record comes from a study of cytomegalovirus exposure and HLA in healthy donors. Study information: The approximately 120 validation repertoires and the roughly 670 first-cohort repertoires shared a platform, a later analysis reported. Study conclusions and caveats: Cytomegalovirus association was listed for under 200 TCR beta chains. Three chains linked to CMV were shown in vitro to be specific for CMV antigens.

The donors formed part of the approximately 110-subject validation cohort, distinct from the approximately 670-subject first cohort. Germline values: CDR1 SGHVS, CDR2 FNYEAQ. The CDR3 loop spans 15 amino acids. With 5 bases clipped from V and 0 bases from J, the junction kept 7 bases outside the gene matches. Only in-frame clones appear in the TCRdb table, and some are missing; sequencing was by immunoSEQ multiplex PCR. The repertoire holds 250,000 to 300,000 clones, nearly 90% seen once, with under 0.4% in the top ten. Sequenced input: PBMCs. The rearrangement links TRBV7-6 to TRBJ2-7, with TRBD1 identical over 7 bases. The receptor's source is a woman aged 18-29 years in good health and CMV-seronegative. The CDR3 nucleotides are TGTGCCAGCAGCCCAGGACAGGACAGCTCCTACGAGCAGTACTTC. Residues: CASSPGQDSSYEQYF.